This T cell receptor beta chain appears in the sequencing data of a study of post-analysis software for immune sequencing data. On the study more broadly: Multiple sclerosis in the patients followed relapsing-remitting, secondary progressive and progressive-relapsing courses. Whole-study findings and limits: Comparison with controls showed significantly lower normalized Chao1 diversity in multiple sclerosis patients.

With respect to this clonotype: Its antigen is still unknown.

Unique molecular identifiers tagged the TCR beta cDNA libraries. TCRdb fed the PCR reads into MiXCR, producing one record per CDR3 protein. The data contain under 200,000 distinct CDR3 sequences, 35% to 40% of them singletons. The sample here was blood, taken after autologous hematopoietic stem cell transplantation. This sequence originates from a girl aged 10 to 17 with multiple sclerosis.

In DNA form, the CDR3 reads TGCAGCGTTGAACAGCTAGGGGAGCAGTTCTTC. Amino acid sequence: CSVEQLGEQFF. J is TRBJ2-1 and V is TRBV29-1; D remains ambiguous. This CDR3 is built from 11 residues. With 2 bases removed from V and 10 bases from J, the gap between germline ends came to 9 bases. CDR1 and CDR2 from the germline V gene are SQVTM and ANQGSEA.